Shown below are 2 T cell receptor beta chains from a single sample sequenced in a study of blood T cells in healthy people across ages. A sample-barcoded 5' primer and a J-beta primer mix were used in a second PCR of roughly 6 to 12 cycles. MiXCR, applied by TCRdb to the 5' RACE reads, yields one record per CDR3 protein. This sample yields about 830,000 distinct CDR3 sequences, of which 58% are seen a single time; 22% belongs to the top ten. The sample comprised blood. These receptors came from a man aged 25-40 years in good health.

The chain recombines TRBV19 with TRBJ1-2; 10 bases agree with TRBD1. V was pared by 6 bases and J by 6 bases, with 10 bases of the junction left unmatched. This CDR3 comprises 15 residues. Germline CDR1 and CDR2: LNHDA and SQIVND (reference sequence). The CDR3 DNA reads TGTGCCAGTAGAACAAGACAGGGGGCGGTCGATGGCTACACCTTC. Translated, it gives CASRTRQGAVDGYTF.

The V and J genes are TRBV13 and TRBJ2-1, with D perhaps matching TRBD1 (6 bases). This CDR3 comprises 15 residues. Germline CDR1 PRHDT, CDR2 FYEKMQ (reference sequence). V shed 6 bases and J shed 3 bases, with 15 bases lying between them. The CDR3 DNA reads as TGTGCCAGCAGACCTAAAGGGGGTTACTACAATGAGCAGTTCTTC. It encodes CASRPKGGYYNEQFF.